One sample yielded the 30 T cell receptor beta chains listed below, sequenced in a study of blood T cell repertoires in COVID-19. Clones were read by immunoSEQ multiplex PCR, and TCRdb kept only the in-frame ones, dropping some. This table holds some 300,000 clones, 86% found once. Sequenced sample: peripheral blood. These receptors came from a woman aged 70-85 years with COVID-19, enrolled during active disease.

This sequence joins TRBV19 and TRBJ2-5; tentatively, D is TRBD2 (5 bases). The CDR3 is 13 residues long. Germline V CDR1 and CDR2: LNHDA, SQIVND (reference sequence). With 6 bases removed from V and 4 bases from J, the gap between germline ends came to 12 bases. The CDR3 nucleotides are TGTGCCAGTAGGGCCGTGGCGGGAGAGACCCAGTACTTC. It specifies CASRAVAGETQYF.

The rearrangement uses TRBV7-3 and TRBJ2-1; maybe TRBD2 (5 bases). The length of the CDR3 is 18 residues. The germline V and J ends were trimmed by 5 bases and 0 bases, with 20 bases remaining between them. Germline CDR1 and CDR2: SGHTA and FQGTGA. The DNA for the CDR3 is TGTGCCAGCAGCCCAAACTATCGGGGTTATAGCTCCTACAATGAGCAGTTCTTC. This encodes CASSPNYRGYSSYNEQFF.

Of note for this clone: The same CDR3 also results from other DNA sequences found in this sample. The V and J genes are TRBV27 and TRBJ2-3; the D gene is possibly TRBD1 (5 bases). The CDR3 is 11 residues long. CDR1 MNHEY and CDR2 SMNVEV come from the germline V gene (reference sequence). V dropped 4 bases and J dropped 6 bases, with 5 bases sitting between them. CDR3 nucleotide sequence: TGTGCCAGCAGTTCAGGGGATACGCAGTATTTT. The encoded protein is CASSSGDTQYF.

V usage is TRBV27 and J usage is TRBJ1-5; no firm D call. The CDR3 consists of 14 residues. The V and J ends lost 8 bases and 4 bases respectively, with 15 bases between them. CDR1 MNHEY and CDR2 SMNVEV come from the germline V gene (reference sequence). The CDR3 region is CASGGIWENQPQHF. The CDR3 region has the DNA TGTGCCAGCGGAGGGATTTGGGAAAATCAGCCCCAGCATTTT.

This clone was picked up a small number of times. The chain recombines TRBV9 with TRBJ2-7, with a possible D match to TRBD2 (5 bases). The CDR3 is 16 amino acids. V lost 0 bases to trimming and J lost 2 bases, with 15 bases between them. Looked up from germline, CDR1 is SGDLS and CDR2 is YYNGEE. The CDR3 sequence is CASSVAPVASTYEQYF. The DNA for the CDR3 is TGTGCCAGCAGCGTAGCGCCCGTAGCGTCCACCTACGAGCAGTACTTC. Full variable domain (rest looked up from reference TRBV9 and TRBJ2-7): DSGVTQTPKHLITATGQRVTLRCSPRSGDLSVYWYQQSLDQGLQFLIQYYNGEERAKGNILERFSAQQFPDLHSELNLSSLELGDSALYFCASSVAPVASTYEQYFGPGTRLTVT.

The chain links TRBV5-4 to TRBJ1-4, with a tentative D call TRBD1 (5 bases). V was shortened by 4 bases and J by 7 bases, with 14 bases between the two germline ends. The CDR3 has 14 residues. Germline CDR1 reads SGHNT; CDR2 reads YYREEE (reference sequence). The CDR3 sequence: CASSPYDRREKLFF. CDR3 in DNA: TGTGCCAGCAGCCCATACGACAGACGTGAAAAACTGTTTTTT.

This clone was observed a single time. V gene TRBV4-3 combines with J gene TRBJ2-5; tentative D call: TRBD2 (5 bases). Trimming removed 0 bases at V and 2 bases at J, with 10 bases between. CDR3 size: 15 residues. In germline, CDR1 is LGHNA, CDR2 YSLEER. The CDR3 loop reads CASSQELRGQETQYF. CDR3 bases: TGCGCCAGCAGCCAAGAGCTTCGAGGGCAAGAGACCCAGTACTTC.

The chain combines TRBV28 with TRBJ1-2; 9 bases agree with TRBD1. V gave up 5 bases and J gave up 0 bases; unmatched junction bases: 7. Germline CDR1 and CDR2: MDHEN and SYDVKM. The CDR3 is 16 residues long. CDR3 protein: CASSIQTGGSNYGYTF. Here the CDR3 DNA reads TGTGCCAGCAGTATCCAAACAGGGGGCTCTAACTATGGCTACACCTTC.

The J gene is TRBJ1-2, the V gene TRBV28; weak D call: TRBD1 (5 bases). V lost 6 bases, J lost 3 bases, and 17 bases lay in between. Germline CDR1 and CDR2: MDHEN and SYDVKM. The CDR3 has 15 residues. CDR3 residues: CASSTGQAAYYGYTF. CDR3 nucleotide sequence: TGTGCCAGCAGCACCGGACAAGCCGCGTACTATGGCTACACCTTC.

The V and J genes are TRBV13 and TRBJ2-7; possible D gene TRBD1, 5 bases. CDR3 size: 14 residues. Germline CDR1 and CDR2: PRHDT and FYEKMQ (reference sequence). The germline V and J ends were trimmed by 5 bases and 1 base, with 12 bases remaining between them. CDR3 nucleotides: TGTGCCAGCAGCAGGGGTCTCCTTTCCTACGAGCAGTACTTC. Translation: CASSRGLLSYEQYF.

The CDR3 region has the DNA TGTGCCAGCAGCCGACTCTCATATAGCACAGATACGCAGTATTTT. Its translation is CASSRLSYSTDTQYF. The chain joins TRBV11-2 to TRBJ2-3; no reliable D call. Germline-derived CDR1 and CDR2 are SGHAT and FQNNGV. With 5 bases removed from V and 0 bases from J, the gap between germline ends came to 12 bases. The CDR3 has 15 amino acids.

This rearrangement joins TRBV6-6 to TRBJ1-1; no definite D call. Deletions cut 2 bases from V and 8 bases from J, with 6 bases between. In germline, CDR1 is MNHNY, CDR2 SVGAGI (reference sequence). This CDR3 is built from 11 residues. The CDR3 spells CASSYGEEAFF. The CDR3 nucleotides are TGTGCCAGCAGTTACGGGGAGGAAGCTTTCTTT.

The CDR3 reads CASSQYVGQGFYEQYF. For the CDR3, the DNA is TGCGCCAGCAGTCAATATGTGGGACAGGGATTCTACGAGCAGTACTTC. V gene TRBV23-1 combines with J gene TRBJ2-7, with TRBD1 matching 9 bases. TRBV23-1 is assigned to the ORF class and has an uncertain function. V lost 1 base, J lost 3 bases, and 7 bases stayed unmatched. The CDR3 has 16 amino acids.

The chain is built from TRBV5-1 and TRBJ1-2, with 9 bases matching TRBD1. The germline CDR1 and CDR2 sequences are SGHRS and YFSETQ. V was clipped by 0 bases and J by 5 bases; unmatched bases: 5. This CDR3 comprises 15 residues. The CDR3: CASSLGTGAGYGYTF. The CDR3 DNA sequence: TGCGCCAGCAGCTTGGGGACAGGGGCCGGGTATGGCTACACCTTC. The full variable domain, rest sourced from reference TRBV5-1 and TRBJ1-2, is KAGVTQTPRYLIKTRGQQVTLSCSPISGHRSVSWYQQTPGQGLQFLFEYFSETQRNKGNFPGRFSGRQFSNSRSEMNVSTLELGDSALYLCASSLGTGAGYGYTFGSGTRLTVV.

V and J are TRBV9 and TRBJ2-6; D not certain. V gave up 0 bases and J gave up 4 bases, with 11 bases separating them. Germline assignment: CDR1 SGDLS and CDR2 YYNGEE. The CDR3 is made up of 16 amino acids. The CDR3 spells CASSVGQVSGANVLTF. As DNA, the CDR3 is TGTGCCAGCAGCGTAGGTCAGGTCTCGGGGGCCAACGTCCTGACTTTC. Full variable domain (rest looked up from reference TRBV9 and TRBJ2-6): DSGVTQTPKHLITATGQRVTLRCSPRSGDLSVYWYQQSLDQGLQFLIQYYNGEERAKGNILERFSAQQFPDLHSELNLSSLELGDSALYFCASSVGQVSGANVLTFGAGSRLTVL.

This rearrangement joins TRBV27 to TRBJ1-1; unclear D gene. V was pared by 5 bases and J by 0 bases, with 7 bases between. The CDR3 totals 13 residues. Germline V lookup: CDR1 MNHEY, CDR2 SMNVEV (reference sequence). The CDR3 region is CASSPRMNTEAFF. CDR3 nucleotide sequence: TGTGCCAGCAGTCCCAGGATGAACACTGAAGCTTTCTTT.

The rearrangement uses TRBV5-1 and TRBJ1-5; the match to TRBD1 covers 7 bases. V lost 4 bases, J lost 4 bases, and 8 bases stayed unmatched. The V gene's germline CDR1 is SGHRS and CDR2 YFSETQ. This CDR3 is built from 15 residues. The CDR3 sequence: CASSATGTENQPQHF. The CDR3 nucleotides read TGCGCCAGCAGCGCTACCGGGACAGAAAATCAGCCCCAGCATTTT.

This chain links TRBV4-1 with TRBJ1-2, with 7 nucleotides matching TRBD1. V gave up 4 bases and J gave up 4 bases; unmatched junction bases: 3. Looked up from germline, CDR1 is MGHRA and CDR2 is YSYEKL. There are 13 residues in the CDR3. The CDR3 bases are TGCGCCAGCAGCCCGGGACAGATCTATGGCTACACCTTC. Translated, it gives CASSPGQIYGYTF.

The chain links TRBV30 to TRBJ1-4, with 7 bases that match TRBD1. There are 15 residues in the CDR3. Germline V gives CDR1 GTSNPN, CDR2 SVGIG (reference sequence). The trim removed 0 bases at V and 8 bases at J, leaving 9 bases unmatched. CDR3 protein: CAWSVPTGIREKLFF. CDR3 in DNA: TGTGCCTGGAGTGTACCGACAGGGATTCGGGAAAAACTGTTTTTT.

This chain connects TRBV5-6 to TRBJ1-2; perhaps TRBD1 as D (6 bases). Germline V gene lookup returns CDR1 SGHDT and CDR2 YYEEEE. Between the trimmed V and J ends, which lost 3 bases and 7 bases, there was a span of 16 bases. This CDR3 is 14 amino acids long. The CDR3 coding sequence is TGTGCCAGCAGCTGGGCAGGGGATGGCGGTGGCTACACCTTC. It encodes CASSWAGDGGGYTF.

The V call is TRBV6-6, the J call TRBJ2-1; D gene uncertain. CDR1 and CDR2 (germline): MNHNY, SVGAGI (reference sequence). V lost 5 bases and J lost 6, with 11 bases in between. CDR3 length equals 13 residues. DNA for the CDR3: TGTGCCAGCAGTCCCCGGTTAGCCAATGAGCAGTTCTTC. Its protein product is CASSPRLANEQFF.

The rearrangement uses TRBV12-3 or TRBV12-4 and TRBJ1-3; TRBD1 agrees at 7 bases. This CDR3 has 12 residues. The J segment lost 2 bases and the V segment lost 8 bases, leaving 0 bases of the junction unmatched. CDR3 residues: CASDRAGNTIYF. CDR3 sequence (DNA): TGTGCCAGCGACAGGGCTGGAAACACCATATATTTT.

The CDR3 loop reads CASSPTGSSNEKLFF. The CDR3 DNA sequence: TGCGCCAGCAGCCCCACAGGGAGTTCTAATGAAAAACTGTTTTTT. The gene calls are TRBV5-1 and TRBJ1-4, with a weak D call TRBD1 (6 bases). Per the germline V gene, CDR1 is SGHRS and CDR2 is YFSETQ. Trimming removed 4 bases at V and 3 bases at J, with 13 bases between. The CDR3 extends over 15 amino acids.

The chain employs TRBV4-3 and TRBJ2-7; D not resolved. Trimming took off 0 bases at V and 3 bases at J, with 9 bases between the two ends. Germline CDR1 LGHNA, CDR2 YSLEER. This CDR3 contains 14 residues. CDR3 region: CASSQDFGGYEQYF. In DNA, the CDR3 is TGCGCCAGCAGCCAAGATTTTGGCGGCTACGAGCAGTACTTC.

This chain joins TRBV3-1 (or the pseudogene TRBV3-2) and TRBJ2-5, with D possibly TRBD2 on 7 matching bases. Deletions cut 1 base from V and 1 base from J, with 10 bases between. The CDR3 is 15 residues long. The V gene's germline CDR1 is LGHDT and CDR2 YNNKEL (reference sequence). CDR3 DNA: TGTGCCAGCAGCCAAGTGCGGGGGCCCCAAGAGACCCAGTACTTC. It is translated as CASSQVRGPQETQYF.

This chain connects TRBV4-1 to TRBJ1-2; the match to TRBD1 covers 9 bases. Losses at the gene ends were 5 bases for V and 2 bases for J; bases not matched to a gene: 3. From germline, CDR1 is MGHRA and CDR2 YSYEKL. The CDR3 length is 14 residues. CDR3 coding DNA: TGCGCCAGCAGCAGCGGGACAGGGAACTATGGCTACACCTTC. Its protein is CASSSGTGNYGYTF.

This chain uses TRBV7-3 with TRBJ2-7; 8 bases are a match to TRBD2. The CDR3 spans 15 residues. CDR1 and CDR2 from the germline V gene are SGHTA and FQGTGA. V lost 1 base to trimming and J lost 4 bases; unmatched junction nucleotides: 6. The CDR3 here is CASSLKGGGPYEQYF. CDR3 sequence (DNA): TGTGCCAGCAGCTTAAAAGGCGGGGGGCCATACGAGCAGTACTTC.

V is TRBV5-1 and J is TRBJ2-7; TRBD1 might be the D (6 bases). Germline CDR1 SGHRS, CDR2 YFSETQ. The V end was cut by 4 bases, the J end by 7 bases, with 18 bases between. The CDR3 loop spans 14 amino acids. The CDR3 DNA reads TGCGCCAGCAGCGCTTTGGAAGGGACACCAGAGCAGTACTTC. This gives the protein CASSALEGTPEQYF.

This chain links TRBV9 with TRBJ2-7; no firm D call. This CDR3 has 14 residues. Trimming stripped 0 bases from V and 7 bases from J, with 14 bases between. Germline V gene lookup returns CDR1 SGDLS and CDR2 YYNGEE. The CDR3 DNA sequence: TGTGCCAGCAGCGTAGATGGCAGGCCAATGGAGCAGTACTTC. This encodes CASSVDGRPMEQYF.

J is TRBJ2-5 and V is TRBV30; D gene ambiguous. V lost 2 bases, J lost 5 bases, and 3 bases lay in between. Per germline, CDR1 GTSNPN and CDR2 SVGIG (reference sequence). This CDR3 comprises 10 residues. This chain's CDR3 is CAWSRETQYF. The DNA for the CDR3 is TGTGCCTGGAGTCGGGAGACCCAGTACTTC.